This T cell receptor beta chain emerged from a study of radiation and T cells in renal cell carcinoma. Time point in this sample: blood 4 weeks post-SBRT, at nephrectomy. Treatment defined: 15 Gy SBRT to primary tumor, nephrectomy 4 weeks later. Per germline, CDR1 DFQATT and CDR2 SNEGSKA (reference sequence). This CDR3 has 9 residues. Findings of the study overall: No pretreatment tumor biopsies were available for baseline clonotypes. From baseline, blood top tumor clonotypes peaked at 2 weeks post-radiation.

The method was immunoSEQ multiplex PCR; TCRdb's version includes in-frame clones alone and lacks a portion of them. The data contain roughly 82,000 clones, roughly nine tenths of them singletons. This clone was seen more than once but under ten times. The antigen remains undetermined. Sequencing was performed on blood, taken from a patient whose treatment included radiotherapy and nephrectomy. The chain combines TRBV20-1 with TRBJ1-5; D is ambiguous. The sequence was obtained from a woman aged 70-85 years with renal cell carcinoma. CDR3 DNA: TGCAGGTACAATCAGCCCCAGCATTTT. This gives the protein CRYNQPQHF.